These 9 T cell receptor beta chains were sequenced from one sample in a study of T cell clones after liver transplantation. Using immunoSEQ multiplex PCR, the repertoire was profiled, and TCRdb retains in-frame clones only, with some absent. The data contain 53,000 or so clones, about four fifths of them singletons. Sequencing was performed on CD4+ T cells from blood, taken before liver transplant. The receptor set was obtained from a human donor who received a liver transplant.

J is TRBJ1-6 and V is TRBV6-6, with unresolved D. V was pared by 6 bases and J by 10 bases, with 13 bases between. From germline, CDR1 is MNHNY and CDR2 SVGAGI (reference sequence). The CDR3 extends over 13 amino acids. The CDR3 nucleotides are TGTGCCAGCAGCCCCCCGGGGAGCTCACCCCTCCACTTT. Its translation is CASSPPGSSPLHF.

The J gene is TRBJ2-3, the V gene TRBV20-1; D gene unclear. CDR3 length equals 11 residues. Germline V gene lookup returns CDR1 DFQATT and CDR2 SNEGSKA (reference sequence). V shed 0 bases and J shed 8 bases, with 6 bases lying between them. The CDR3 spells CSAREAGTQYF. The CDR3 bases are TGCAGTGCTAGAGAAGCAGGTACGCAGTATTTT.

The chain uses TRBV28 and TRBJ2-1; TRBD2 agrees at 8 bases. The V gene's germline CDR1 is MDHEN and CDR2 SYDVKM. The V and J ends lost 8 bases and 9 bases, in that order; junction bases with no gene match: 15. The CDR3 loop spans 15 amino acids. The CDR3 loop reads CASPLTSGRDGEQFF. CDR3 nucleotide sequence: TGTGCCAGCCCTCTAACGAGCGGGAGAGATGGTGAGCAGTTCTTC.

The chain is built from TRBV14 and TRBJ2-7; possibly TRBD1 for D (5 bases). The germline CDR1 and CDR2 sequences are SGHDN and FVKESK. Trimming cost V 3 bases and J 4 bases, with 13 bases left between them. This CDR3 has 14 amino acids. The CDR3 sequence is CASSHQGNFYEQYF. CDR3 sequence (DNA): TGTGCCAGCAGCCATCAGGGAAATTTTTACGAGCAGTACTTC.

The chain is built from TRBV19 and TRBJ2-2, with D unresolved. Trimming stripped 2 bases from V and 6 bases from J, with 10 bases between. Germline CDR1 is LNHDA and CDR2 is SQIVND (reference sequence). There are 14 residues in the CDR3. CDR3 protein: CASSISVAAGELFF. CDR3 nucleotide sequence: TGTGCCAGTAGTATATCGGTGGCCGCCGGGGAGCTGTTTTTT.

This clone was found a few times. V gene TRBV6-6 combines with J gene TRBJ2-7; 10 nucleotides line up with TRBD2. Germline V CDR1 and CDR2: MNHNY, SVGAGI (reference sequence). The CDR3 consists of 12 residues. With V trimmed by 6 bases and J by 7 bases, 3 bases remained unmatched. CDR3 residues: CASSATSGEQYF. The DNA for the CDR3 is TGTGCCAGCAGCGCGACTAGCGGGGAGCAGTACTTC.

This clone appeared many times. This chain joins TRBV2 and TRBJ2-3; TRBD2 might be the D (5 bases). Per germline, CDR1 SNHLY and CDR2 FYNNEI. V shed 7 bases and J shed 4 bases, with 15 bases lying between them. The CDR3 length is 14 residues. The CDR3, as DNA: TGTGCCAGCATAACGGGGATTTCTGCAGATACGCAGTATTTT. It specifies CASITGISADTQYF. Variable domain in full (rest from reference TRBV2 and TRBJ2-3): EPEVTQTPSHQVTQMGQEVILRCVPISNHLYFYWYRQILGQKVEFLVSFYNNEISEKSEIFDDQFSVERPDGSNFTLKIRSTKLEDSAMYFCASITGISADTQYFGPGTRLTVL.

The J gene is TRBJ2-5, the V gene TRBV29-1, with D possibly TRBD2 on 5 matching bases. V was shortened by 4 bases and J by 0 bases, with 12 bases between the two germline ends. Germline V CDR1 and CDR2: SQVTM, ANQGSEA. The CDR3 covers 14 residues. CDR3 DNA sequence: TGCAGCGTTGCTCCTAGCAGTAACCAAGAGACCCAGTACTTC. It encodes CSVAPSSNQETQYF.

J is TRBJ1-5 and V is TRBV6-6; D is ambiguous. This CDR3 region has 13 residues. Germline loops: CDR1 MNHNY, CDR2 SVGAGI (reference sequence). V lost 3 bases and J lost 5, with 8 bases in between. The CDR3 here is CASSYSADQPQHF. The CDR3 nucleotides are TGTGCCAGCAGTTATTCGGCTGATCAGCCCCAGCATTTT.